What follows is one T cell receptor beta chain and its context. Its antigen is undetermined. The table came from immunoSEQ multiplex PCR; TCRdb's copy has only in-frame clones and leaves some out. In the table there are about 60,000 clones, 90% to 97% of which are singletons. This sample is part of a study of cytomegalovirus exposure and HLA in healthy donors. Study results and limitations: Clusters of TCRs from the first cohort tended to co-occur in the roughly 120 validation repertoires (as a later analysis found). Associated with cytomegalovirus, according to the listing, were approximately 160 TCR beta chains.

The V and J ends lost 5 bases and 2 bases, in that order; junction bases with no gene match: 7. The CDR3 consists of 14 residues. Germline CDR1 reads SGHRS; CDR2 reads YFSETQ. Separate from the roughly 610-subject first cohort, the approximately 120-subject validation cohort was the one that the donors belonged to. Sample: PBMCs. V and J are TRBV5-1 and TRBJ2-7; the match to TRBD1 covers 7 bases. The receptor comes from a man aged 18 to 30 in good health and CMV-seronegative. CDR3 residues: CASRFGTDTYEQYF. Here the CDR3 DNA reads TGCGCCAGCAGGTTTGGGACAGACACCTACGAGCAGTACTTC.